Below, one TCR delta chain is given with its context. This clone was detected a few times. It has no known antigen specificity. There are no base qualities to consult, and no much larger clone falls within one base. The entry originates in a study of Vδ1+ human thymocytes (dated by TCRdb to between 2017 and 2018). At the level of the whole study: As a data resource, the study described the mRNA-level TRG and TRD CDR3 repertoires found in highly purified Vdelta1+ thymocytes taken from young children. Earlier work had validated the multiplex-based CDR3 amplicon strategy against 5'RACE-based methods for generating CDR3 amplicons. Summary of the overall study and its limitations: Donors shared many TRG clonotypes (up to about 7x10^3), but TRD repertoires were essentially private, with at most 120 shared. The use of highly purified populations and single-cell validation was advised by the authors, since misinterpretation of bulk repertoire data could be caused by unexpected Vdelta2 sequences. Unlike the oligoclonal repertoires in peripheral blood, the thymic TRG and TRD repertoires appeared highly polyclonal, with Gaussian CDR3 length distributions. Roughly a fifth of thymic TRD sequences were found to be Vdelta2 (and few were Vdelta3) despite high sort purity, in contrast to peripheral blood Vdelta1+ controls. Because no clustering by age or sex was observed, donors were not stratified by these variables in the analyses.

From cysteine to phenylalanine, the CDR3 is 19 amino acids long. Solely the CDR3 DNA is kept, with 57 bases framed from the first base. V loses 2 bases at its end and J loses 0 bases; junction bases beyond the gene matches: 11. CDR1 and CDR2 are drawn from the germline V gene: TSWWSYY, QGS. RNA was extracted with the RNeasy mini kit and reverse transcribed using Superscript III. Multiplex PCR was used to generate CDR3 amplicons, with pooled V-gene forward primers and a constant-region reverse primer carrying Illumina adaptor overhangs. After gel purification, the amplicons were indexed with Nextera index primers during 7 to 8 additional PCR cycles and then purified using AMPure XP beads. Sequencing of libraries was performed on an Illumina MiSeq using paired-end 250 bp reads, dual indexing and a roughly 20% PhiX spike-in. In the authors' own workflow: Reads were quality checked with FastQC, and TRG read pairs were merged with ea-utils fastq-join. IMGT/HighV-QUEST was used to annotate sequences, retaining only productive sequences with an unambiguous V-gene assignment, and each clonotype was defined by an identical CDR3 sequence. For downstream analysis, the tools were VDJtools 1.1.1, tcR 2.2.3, Treemap and vegan Shannon diversity in R 3.4.4. TCRdb reran clone calling on the public reads with CATT; rows sharing one DNA sequence were then combined. It is TCRdb's table, rather than the study itself, that gives the V and J calls and clone size. Within this sample are about 54,000 delta-chain clones, with roughly 15% of them counted one time only. The ten largest account for roughly 0.46% of the sample.

Thymic samples were depleted of alphabeta T cells, then CD3+ TCRVdelta1+ TCRVdelta2- thymocytes were FACS-sorted. Sorted Vdelta1+ thymocyte purity ranged from roughly 96% to 99.6%. The thymic specimens were obtained from several paediatric patients, aged roughly 5 days to 16 months, who were having corrective cardiac surgery. Thymic tissue was dispersed, and mononuclear cells were isolated on a Histopaque-1077 density gradient. For staining, the antibodies used were anti-TCRVdelta1 clone TS8.2, anti-TCRVdelta2 clone B6, anti-CD3 clone HIT3a and anti-TCRalphabeta clone IP26. This TCR came from a boy younger than two who had congenital heart surgery. The sequenced material came from Vdelta1+ gamma-delta thymocytes from the thymus. The cell subset or site label on this specimen signifies: FACS-sorted CD3+ TCRalphabeta- TCRVdelta1+ TCRVdelta2- thymocytes. The chain is made from TRDV1 and TRDJ1, with TRDD3 identical over 11 junction bases. The CDR3 is CALGECTAGGYLYTDKLIF. The DNA reads TGTGCTCTTGGGGAATGTACCGCTGGGGGATACCTGTACACCGATAAACTCATCTTT.